A selection of T cell receptor beta chains follows, all from one sample in a study of T cell responses to AZD1222 COVID-19 vaccine. TCRdb keeps only in-frame clones here, not all; method: immunoSEQ multiplex PCR. Of some 150,000 clones listed, just over 90% were seen once; the top ten hold about 3%. This specimen consisted of peripheral blood, obtained on day 0 of MenACWY control vaccination. The receptor set was obtained from an adult in good health. The CDR3 runs from the conserved cysteine through the conserved F or W. Each record gives: CDR3 DNA, CDR3 protein, J gene, V gene, D gene. D genes are given only for firm matches.

TGTGCCAGTAGTATCTCAAGTGAGCAGCCCCAGCATTTT | CASSISSEQPQHF | TRBJ1-5 | TRBV19 | NA
TGCGCCAGCAGCTTGGTTGACACCTCCTACGAGCAGTACTTC | CASSLVDTSYEQYF | TRBJ2-7 | TRBV5-1 | NA
TGCGCCAGCAGCCTGAGGGAGGGTCAGCCCCAGCATTTT | CASSLREGQPQHF | TRBJ1-5 | TRBV4-1 | NA
TGTGCCAGCAGCCCCCGGGGTGACTCCTACGAGCAGTACTTC | CASSPRGDSYEQYF | TRBJ2-7 | TRBV11-3 | NA
TGTGCCAGCACCTTCGGGGGGGTGGATTCACCCCTCCACTTT | CASTFGGVDSPLHF | TRBJ1-6 | TRBV6-5 | NA
TGCGCCAGCAGCTTGGCGGCGAGCCAGGGTGAAGCTTTCTTT | CASSLAASQGEAFF | TRBJ1-1 | TRBV5-1 | NA
TGTGCCAGCAGTGAGGTAGCGGGCCTCCAAGAGACCCAGTACTTC | CASSEVAGLQETQYF | TRBJ2-5 | TRBV2 | TRBD2
TGTGCCACCAGAGTCTCGGGGGGCGGCTACACCTTC | CATRVSGGGYTF | TRBJ1-2 | TRBV27 | NA
TGTGCCAGCAGTCCACAGGGGGAAGGAAACACCATATATTTT | CASSPQGEGNTIYF | TRBJ1-3 | TRBV2 | TRBD1
TGTGCCAGCAGCCCGCGGACAGGGGGCTTCGGTGAAAAACTGTTTTTT | CASSPRTGGFGEKLFF | TRBJ1-4 | TRBV7-2 | TRBD1
TGTGCCTGGACAGCCGGGGGCACTGAAGCTTTCTTT | CAWTAGGTEAFF | TRBJ1-1 | TRBV30 | NA